The sequence of this T cell receptor (beta chain) was determined in a study of blood T cell repertoires in COVID-19 (dated by TCRdb to about 2020). Regarding the research as a whole: Samples covering the acute and convalescent phases of COVID-19 were provided by collaborators in the United States, Italy and Spain. Deeply sampled blood TCRbeta repertoires from subjects exposed to, actively infected with, or recovered from COVID-19 were included in the dataset. Nearly every sample came with metadata listing a de-identified subject ID, COVID-19 status, age in years and sex. The repertoires were released in a freely available public database intended as a resource for research on the immune response to SARS-CoV-2. The samples were drawn from two sources: the first 160 participants of the ongoing ImmuneRACE study, and about 1,300 subjects contributed by 6 global collaborators. The material from the prospective study consisted of cDNA or gDNA derived from T cells, B-cell-depleted T cells, or PBMCs. Where available, HLA class I and class II types were obtained from metadata supplied by the sample provider rather than from assay-based typing.

Study-level results and caveats: How much clinical and demographic metadata was included differed by source and by participant, and the metadata was provided uncurated.

This clone showed up just a few times. What this receptor recognizes is not known. Qualities for individual bases were not recorded, and no much larger clone is one base off. Collaborating institutions collected whole blood in K2EDTA tubes following their own protocols. For TCRbeta analysis, collaborators shipped samples as frozen whole blood, isolated PBMCs, or DNA extracted from either of those sample types. The CDR3 spans 14 residues, from the cysteine through the phenylalanine. The only DNA kept is the CDR3, 42 bases in frame from the first base. Per the germline V gene, SGHTA is the CDR1 and FQGNSA is the CDR2. Ends trimmed: V by 5 bases, J by 7 bases; bases unmatched to a gene: 7. TCRbeta CDR3 regions were amplified from genomic DNA using the immunoSEQ Assay, a bias-controlled multiplex PCR. The authors processed their data as follows. Within the assay, amplification of reference gene primers was used to estimate how many nucleated cells each sample contained. To quantify the absolute abundance of each unique TCRbeta CDR3 rearrangement, sequence reads were collapsed and filtered. For each sample, productive Simpson clonality was calculated as the square root of Simpson's diversity index across productive rearrangements. The table was pulled from immuneACCESS by TCRdb, which kept in-frame rearrangements only. Such tables lose some clones; where checked, under half of the loss comes from unresolved V genes, and the rest has no known cause. Clone size and the V and J calls come from that table; the DNA yielded D and trimming. The sample has about 290,000 clones on record, approximately 86% of them singletons. The ten biggest clones cover about 4% of the sample.

Source material: peripheral blood. This clonotype originated in a woman in her forties or fifties with active or convalescent COVID-19. The receptor chain draws on TRBV7-2 and TRBJ1-5; 8 central bases correspond to TRBD1. The DNA sequence is given as TGTGCCAGCAGCCCGAGGACAGGGAGACAGCCCCAGCATTTT. It specifies CASSPRTGRQPQHF.